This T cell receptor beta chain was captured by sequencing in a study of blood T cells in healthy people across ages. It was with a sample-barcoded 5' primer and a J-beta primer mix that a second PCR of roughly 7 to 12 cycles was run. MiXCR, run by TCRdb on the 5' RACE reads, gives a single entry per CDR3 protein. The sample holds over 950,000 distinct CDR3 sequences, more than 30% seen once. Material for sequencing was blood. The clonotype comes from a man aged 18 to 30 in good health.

The CDR3 sequence is CASSHSGGSQETQYF. The CDR3 nucleotides are TGTGCCAGCAGCCATTCAGGGGGGTCCCAAGAGACCCAGTACTTC. This sequence joins TRBV11-2 and TRBJ2-5; D possibly corresponds to TRBD1 (7 bases). Germline V CDR1 and CDR2: SGHAT, FQNNGV. V was shortened by 5 bases and J by 1 base, with 14 bases between the two germline ends. This CDR3 has 15 residues.